A single sample is the source of the 3 T cell receptor beta chains below, sequenced in a study of T cell responses to AZD1222 COVID-19 vaccine. Data came from immunoSEQ multiplex PCR; TCRdb stores just in-frame clones and leaves some out. The sample has some 96,000 clones, around nine tenths seen once; the top ten hold less than 3.5%. This specimen was peripheral blood, taken on day 0 of AZD1222 vaccination. These TCRs come from an adult in good health.

This rearrangement joins TRBV29-1 to TRBJ2-3; tentatively, D is TRBD1 or TRBD2 (6 bases each). The V end was cut by 7 bases, the J end by 1 base, with 18 bases between. The CDR3 length is 15 residues. From germline, CDR1 is SQVTM and CDR2 ANQGSEA. The CDR3 DNA reads TGCAGCGCCGAAGGGGGGAGGTTAGGCACAGATACGCAGTATTTT. This translates into CSAEGGRLGTDTQYF.

In its sample, this clone was seen a few times. The chain carries TRBV18 and TRBJ1-5; tentative D call: TRBD1 (6 bases). Trimming removed 6 bases from V and 7 bases from J, with 16 bases in between. CDR3 length: 14 amino acids. The germline gives CDR1 KGHSH, CDR2 LQKENI. The CDR3 nucleotides read TGTGCCAGCTCTCTTTCCGGGGGCCGACAGCCCCAGCATTTT. Translating gives CASSLSGGRQPQHF.

This chain connects TRBV5-4 to TRBJ1-6; 9 positions agree with TRBD1. Per germline, CDR1 SGHNT and CDR2 YYREEE (reference sequence). Trimming took 4 bases from V and 4 from J; bases not matched to a gene: 6. There are 16 residues in the CDR3. CDR3: CASSTRQGVYNSPLHF. The CDR3 DNA is TGTGCCAGCAGCACCCGACAGGGGGTTTATAATTCACCCCTCCACTTT.